This T cell receptor (beta chain) derives from a study of blood T cell repertoires in COVID-19. The table came from immunoSEQ multiplex PCR; TCRdb's copy has only in-frame clones and leaves some out. The table includes 300,000 to 350,000 clones, about 90% detected once. The V end was cut by 1 base, the J end by 7 bases, with 14 bases between. Germline CDR1 and CDR2: SGHVS and FNYEAQ. The CDR3 loop spans 14 amino acids. The receptor was derived from a woman in her 30s who had recovered from COVID-19. Sequenced input: PBMCs or T cells enriched from blood (not recorded which). This chain uses TRBV7-6 with TRBJ2-7; TRBD2 is a possible D gene (5 bases). Here the CDR3 reads CASSLDSLADEQYF. Written as DNA, the CDR3 is TGTGCCAGCAGCTTAGACAGTCTAGCAGATGAGCAGTACTTC.